Listed below are T cell receptor beta chains from one sample, sequenced in a study of blood T cell repertoires in COVID-19. The table came from immunoSEQ multiplex PCR; TCRdb's copy has only in-frame clones and leaves some out. This sample yields approximately 160,000 clones, of which roughly 90% are seen a single time; around 17% belongs to the top ten. The sequenced sample consisted of peripheral blood. The source is a man aged 55 to 69 with active or convalescent COVID-19. Each CDR3 is given with its conserved first and last residue. A D gene is named only where the DNA matches it firmly. Not all rows give a size; the values are once, few, many and, for expanded clones, a class.

cdr3_aa: CASSSGTSRGGEQFF
cdr3_nt: TGTGCCAGCAGTTCCGGGACTAGCCGGGGCGGGGAGCAGTTCTTC
clone_size: .
d_call: TRBD2
j_call: TRBJ2-1
v_call: TRBV6-5

cdr3_aa: CASSSGGVPYEQYF
cdr3_nt: TGTGCCAGCAGCTCGGGGGGGGTCCCCTACGAGCAGTACTTC
clone_size: .
d_call: TRBD2
j_call: TRBJ2-7
v_call: TRBV11-2

cdr3_aa: CASSYRTGAPYEQYF
cdr3_nt: TGTGCCAGCAGTTACCGGACAGGGGCGCCCTACGAGCAGTACTTC
clone_size: .
d_call: TRBD1
j_call: TRBJ2-7
v_call: TRBV6-6

cdr3_aa: CAWTSLSNYGYTF
cdr3_nt: TGTGCCTGGACGAGTTTGTCCAACTATGGCTACACCTTC
clone_size: .
d_call: .
j_call: TRBJ1-2
v_call: TRBV30

cdr3_aa: CASSPTKRVNTEAFF
cdr3_nt: TGTGCCAGCTCACCGACAAAGCGGGTGAACACTGAAGCTTTCTTT
clone_size: .
d_call: .
j_call: TRBJ1-1
v_call: TRBV18

cdr3_aa: CASSLWASTDTQYF
cdr3_nt: TGCGCCAGCAGCTTGTGGGCTAGCACAGATACGCAGTATTTT
clone_size: .
d_call: .
j_call: TRBJ2-3
v_call: TRBV5-1

cdr3_aa: CASSTTEGAYGYTF
cdr3_nt: TGTGCCAGTAGTACGACGGAGGGGGCCTATGGCTACACCTTC
clone_size: .
d_call: TRBD1
j_call: TRBJ1-2
v_call: TRBV19

cdr3_aa: CASSLDRLAAGELFF
cdr3_nt: TGTGCCAGCAGTCTCGACAGGTTGGCAGCCGGGGAGCTGTTTTTT
clone_size: .
d_call: .
j_call: TRBJ2-2
v_call: TRBV6-5

cdr3_aa: CASRLTSGGPNEQFF
cdr3_nt: TGTGCCAGCAGATTGACTAGCGGGGGGCCGAATGAGCAGTTCTTC
clone_size: .
d_call: TRBD2
j_call: TRBJ2-1
v_call: TRBV6-5

cdr3_aa: CASSSGPTGEKLFF
cdr3_nt: TGTGCCAGCAGCTCCGGGCCCACAGGCGAAAAACTGTTTTTT
clone_size: .
d_call: .
j_call: TRBJ1-4
v_call: TRBV7-9

cdr3_aa: CASSTTPGQPQHF
cdr3_nt: TGTGCCAGCAGCACCACACCGGGACAGCCCCAGCATTTT
clone_size: .
d_call: .
j_call: TRBJ1-5
v_call: TRBV5-6

cdr3_aa: CASSLGQGPMNTEAFF
cdr3_nt: TGTGCCAGCAGCTTGGGACAGGGTCCAATGAACACTGAAGCTTTCTTT
clone_size: .
d_call: TRBD1
j_call: TRBJ1-1
v_call: TRBV7-8

cdr3_aa: CASRRRAPLGPPLHF
cdr3_nt: TGTGCCAGTCGCCGGCGGGCCCCCCTTGGTCCACCCCTCCACTTT
clone_size: .
d_call: .
j_call: TRBJ1-6
v_call: TRBV19

cdr3_aa: CASRAGGANYGYTF
cdr3_nt: TGCGCCAGCAGAGCAGGGGGCGCGAACTATGGCTACACCTTC
clone_size: .
d_call: TRBD1
j_call: TRBJ1-2
v_call: TRBV5-1

cdr3_aa: CASSGDRGRNYGYTF
cdr3_nt: TGTGCCAGTAGTGGGGACAGGGGTCGGAACTATGGCTACACCTTC
clone_size: .
d_call: TRBD1
j_call: TRBJ1-2
v_call: TRBV19

cdr3_aa: CASSPHSGAGNTIYF
cdr3_nt: TGTGCCAGCAGCCCCCATTCCGGGGCTGGAAACACCATATATTTT
clone_size: .
d_call: .
j_call: TRBJ1-3
v_call: TRBV7-9

cdr3_aa: CASSLDSGVVYGYTF
cdr3_nt: TGTGCCAGCAGCTTAGATTCAGGGGTCGTGTATGGCTACACCTTC
clone_size: .
d_call: .
j_call: TRBJ1-2
v_call: TRBV7-2

cdr3_aa: CASSLRGGRDTQYF
cdr3_nt: TGTGCCAGCAGTTTGCGGGGGGGCAGAGATACGCAGTATTTT
clone_size: .
d_call: TRBD2
j_call: TRBJ2-3
v_call: TRBV28

cdr3_aa: CASSLVSGWGHEQYF
cdr3_nt: TGTGCCAGCAGCTTGGTTTCCGGGTGGGGGCACGAGCAGTACTTC
clone_size: few
d_call: .
j_call: TRBJ2-7
v_call: TRBV5-6

cdr3_aa: CASSSGLAGGNEQFF
cdr3_nt: TGTGCCAGCAGCTCTGGACTAGCGGGGGGCAATGAGCAGTTCTTC
clone_size: .
d_call: TRBD2
j_call: TRBJ2-1
v_call: TRBV5-4

cdr3_aa: CASIRYRNSEAFF
cdr3_nt: TGTGCCAGCATACGGTACAGGAACTCTGAAGCTTTCTTT
clone_size: once
d_call: .
j_call: TRBJ1-1
v_call: TRBV6-5

cdr3_aa: CASSQGGQGYEQYF
cdr3_nt: TGCGCCAGCAGCCAAGGAGGACAGGGATACGAGCAGTACTTC
clone_size: once
d_call: TRBD1
j_call: TRBJ2-7
v_call: TRBV4-1

cdr3_aa: CASSVTQESSEAFF
cdr3_nt: TGTGCCAGCAGCGTCACACAGGAATCCTCTGAAGCTTTCTTT
clone_size: .
d_call: .
j_call: TRBJ1-1
v_call: TRBV7-9

cdr3_aa: CASTIGQGGGYTF
cdr3_nt: TGCGCCAGCACCATAGGACAGGGCGGTGGCTACACCTTC
clone_size: .
d_call: TRBD1
j_call: TRBJ1-2
v_call: TRBV5-1

cdr3_aa: CASSSLGTSINEQYF
cdr3_nt: TGTGCCAGCAGCTCCCTCGGGACTAGTATAAACGAGCAGTACTTC
clone_size: .
d_call: TRBD2
j_call: TRBJ2-7
v_call: TRBV7-6

cdr3_aa: CASSLAFQDTGELFF
cdr3_nt: TGCGCCAGCAGCTTGGCGTTTCAGGACACCGGGGAGCTGTTTTTT
clone_size: .
d_call: .
j_call: TRBJ2-2
v_call: TRBV5-1

cdr3_aa: CASSYNGGDRGYGYTF
cdr3_nt: TGTGCCAGCAGTTACAACGGGGGAGATCGGGGCTATGGCTACACCTTC
clone_size: .
d_call: .
j_call: TRBJ1-2
v_call: TRBV6-5

cdr3_aa: CASSLVGQGTDTQYF
cdr3_nt: TGCGCCAGCAGCTTGGTTGGACAGGGGACAGATACGCAGTATTTT
clone_size: few
d_call: TRBD1
j_call: TRBJ2-3
v_call: TRBV5-1

cdr3_aa: CATRDTLWLTF
cdr3_nt: TGTGCCACCCGGGACACGTTATGGCTGACCTTC
clone_size: .
d_call: .
j_call: TRBJ1-2
v_call: TRBV10-3

cdr3_aa: CASSDREGATIYNSPLHF
cdr3_nt: TGTGCCAGCAGTGACCGGGAGGGGGCCACCATCTATAATTCACCCCTCCACTTT
clone_size: .
d_call: TRBD1
j_call: TRBJ1-6
v_call: TRBV6-1

cdr3_aa: CASSLGLAGGNTGELFF
cdr3_nt: TGCGCCAGCAGCCTGGGACTAGCGGGAGGGAACACCGGGGAGCTGTTTTTT
clone_size: .
d_call: TRBD2
j_call: TRBJ2-2
v_call: TRBV5-1

cdr3_aa: CASSTETAEAFF
cdr3_nt: TGTGCCAGCAGTACGGAGACAGCTGAAGCTTTCTTT
clone_size: few
d_call: .
j_call: TRBJ1-1
v_call: TRBV12-3/TRBV12-4

cdr3_aa: CASSPEDRGPLLNYGYTF
cdr3_nt: TGCGCCAGCAGCCCGGAGGACAGGGGACCCCTTCTTAACTATGGCTACACCTTC
clone_size: .
d_call: TRBD1
j_call: TRBJ1-2
v_call: TRBV4-1

cdr3_aa: CASSREGGPYEQYF
cdr3_nt: TGTGCCAGTAGTAGGGAGGGGGGACCCTACGAGCAGTACTTC
clone_size: few
d_call: .
j_call: TRBJ2-7
v_call: TRBV19

cdr3_aa: CASSLDRVGNTEAFF
cdr3_nt: TGTGCCAGCAGCCTTGACAGGGTTGGGAACACTGAAGCTTTCTTT
clone_size: .
d_call: TRBD1
j_call: TRBJ1-1
v_call: TRBV7-6

cdr3_aa: CASSLLAGGPNEQFF
cdr3_nt: TGTGCCAGCAGCCTACTAGCGGGAGGGCCGAATGAGCAGTTCTTC
clone_size: .
d_call: TRBD2
j_call: TRBJ2-1
v_call: TRBV5-8

cdr3_aa: CASSLALLYGYTF
cdr3_nt: TGTGCCAGCAGCTTAGCACTCCTCTATGGCTACACCTTC
clone_size: few
d_call: .
j_call: TRBJ1-2
v_call: TRBV7-9

cdr3_aa: CASSYRVGTEAFF
cdr3_nt: TGCGCCAGCAGTTACAGGGTCGGCACTGAAGCTTTCTTT
clone_size: .
d_call: .
j_call: TRBJ1-1
v_call: TRBV10-1

cdr3_aa: CASSPFFTQGNTEAFF
cdr3_nt: TGTGCCAGCAGCCCTTTCTTTACGCAGGGGAACACTGAAGCTTTCTTT
clone_size: once
d_call: .
j_call: TRBJ1-1
v_call: TRBV27

cdr3_aa: CASSGPSGMNTGELFF
cdr3_nt: TGCGCCAGCAGTGGACCTAGCGGGATGAACACCGGGGAGCTGTTTTTT
clone_size: .
d_call: TRBD2
j_call: TRBJ2-2
v_call: TRBV10-2

cdr3_aa: CASRQQGNYGYTF
cdr3_nt: TGTGCCAGCAGACAACAGGGTAACTATGGCTACACCTTC
clone_size: .
d_call: .
j_call: TRBJ1-2
v_call: TRBV6-5

cdr3_aa: CASMTGMNTEAFF
cdr3_nt: TGTGCCAGCATGACAGGGATGAACACTGAAGCTTTCTTT
clone_size: .
d_call: TRBD1
j_call: TRBJ1-1
v_call: TRBV6-5

cdr3_aa: CAWGDKQGYTF
cdr3_nt: TGTGCCTGGGGAGACAAACAGGGCTACACCTTC
clone_size: once
d_call: .
j_call: TRBJ1-2
v_call: TRBV30

cdr3_aa: CAWTGGPYEQYF
cdr3_nt: TGTGCCTGGACAGGGGGCCCATACGAGCAGTACTTC
clone_size: .
d_call: TRBD1
j_call: TRBJ2-7
v_call: TRBV30

cdr3_aa: CASSLSARGYTF
cdr3_nt: TGTGCCAGCAGCTTGAGCGCGCGGGGCTACACCTTC
clone_size: .
d_call: .
j_call: TRBJ1-2
v_call: TRBV5-6

cdr3_aa: CASSIRSGGRTFIAYEQYF
cdr3_nt: TGTGCCAGCAGCATACGTTCTGGCGGGAGGACCTTTATCGCCTACGAGCAGTACTTC
clone_size: few
d_call: .
j_call: TRBJ2-7
v_call: TRBV21-1

cdr3_aa: CAWSPGLGNEKLFF
cdr3_nt: TGTGCCTGGAGCCCAGGGTTGGGTAATGAAAAACTGTTTTTT
clone_size: .
d_call: .
j_call: TRBJ1-4
v_call: TRBV30

cdr3_aa: CASSYSITGPGNTIYF
cdr3_nt: TGTGCCAGCAGTTACTCGATTACAGGGCCCGGAAACACCATATATTTT
clone_size: .
d_call: .
j_call: TRBJ1-3
v_call: TRBV6-5

cdr3_aa: CASSSPDRAITEAFF
cdr3_nt: TGTGCCAGCAGTTCCCCGGACAGGGCAATAACTGAAGCTTTCTTT
clone_size: .
d_call: TRBD1
j_call: TRBJ1-1
v_call: TRBV27

cdr3_aa: CSVARSGANVLTF
cdr3_nt: TGCAGCGTTGCTCGGTCTGGGGCCAACGTCCTGACTTTC
clone_size: .
d_call: .
j_call: TRBJ2-6
v_call: TRBV29-1

cdr3_aa: CASSRGDRGRGMSYEQYF
cdr3_nt: TGTGCCAGCTCACGGGGGGACAGGGGCCGAGGGATGTCCTACGAGCAGTACTTC
clone_size: .
d_call: TRBD1
j_call: TRBJ2-7
v_call: TRBV18

cdr3_aa: CASSLMGGVSSYNEQFF
cdr3_nt: TGCGCCAGCAGCTTGATGGGCGGGGTGAGCTCCTACAATGAGCAGTTCTTC
clone_size: .
d_call: .
j_call: TRBJ2-1
v_call: TRBV5-1

cdr3_aa: CASGLAGLAGGPPRTQYF
cdr3_nt: TGTGCTAGTGGTTTGGCCGGACTAGCGGGAGGGCCACCGAGGACCCAGTACTTC
clone_size: .
d_call: TRBD2
j_call: TRBJ2-5
v_call: TRBV12-5

cdr3_aa: CASSIWDRGISGANVLTF
cdr3_nt: TGTGCCAGTAGTATTTGGGACAGGGGTATCTCTGGGGCCAACGTCCTGACTTTC
clone_size: .
d_call: TRBD1
j_call: TRBJ2-6
v_call: TRBV19

cdr3_aa: CASSPGLPGSGNTIYF
cdr3_nt: TGTGCCAGCAGCCCGGGACTCCCGGGCTCTGGAAACACCATATATTTT
clone_size: .
d_call: .
j_call: TRBJ1-3
v_call: TRBV7-2